This record looks at one T cell receptor (beta chain) sequence and its context. This sample was included in a study of blood T cell repertoires in COVID-19. At the level of the study: From the United States, Italy and Spain came samples of acute and convalescent COVID-19.

In the source study's methods: Reference gene primer amplification gave nucleated cell count estimates. The data were produced by immunoSEQ multiplex PCR, yet TCRdb's version contains in-frame clones alone and is incomplete. The V and J calls and clone size were taken over from that table, and D and trimming were inferred from the DNA. The sample holds about 300,000 clones, under 90% seen once. Seattle-derived patients entered the study during active infection and were followed longitudinally. V lost 3 bases, J lost 10 bases, and 8 bases stayed unmatched. The CDR3 is made up of 15 amino acids. CDR1 is KGHDR, CDR2 SFDVKD, per germline.

The chain has TRBV24-1 and TRBJ2-3; 11 nucleotides align to TRBD1. This clonotype was sampled from a woman in her 30s with COVID-19, enrolled during active disease. Sequencing used peripheral blood. The CDR3 nucleotides are TGTGCCACCAGTGATCCCGGACAGGGGGCGCGGGCGCAGTATTTT. Protein: CATSDPGQGARAQYF.